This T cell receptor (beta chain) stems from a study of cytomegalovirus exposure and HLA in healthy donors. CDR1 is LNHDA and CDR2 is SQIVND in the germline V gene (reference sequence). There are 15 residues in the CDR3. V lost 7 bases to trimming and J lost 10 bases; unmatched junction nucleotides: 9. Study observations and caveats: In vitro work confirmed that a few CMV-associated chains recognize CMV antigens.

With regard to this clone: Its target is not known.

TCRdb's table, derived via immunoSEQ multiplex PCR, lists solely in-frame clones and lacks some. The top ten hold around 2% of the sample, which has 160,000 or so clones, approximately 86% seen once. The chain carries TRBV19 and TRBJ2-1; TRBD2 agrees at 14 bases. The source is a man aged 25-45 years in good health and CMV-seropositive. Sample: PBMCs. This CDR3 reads CASTKSGLAGAEQFF. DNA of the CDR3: TGTGCCAGTACTAAATCGGGACTAGCGGGGGCCGAGCAGTTCTTC.